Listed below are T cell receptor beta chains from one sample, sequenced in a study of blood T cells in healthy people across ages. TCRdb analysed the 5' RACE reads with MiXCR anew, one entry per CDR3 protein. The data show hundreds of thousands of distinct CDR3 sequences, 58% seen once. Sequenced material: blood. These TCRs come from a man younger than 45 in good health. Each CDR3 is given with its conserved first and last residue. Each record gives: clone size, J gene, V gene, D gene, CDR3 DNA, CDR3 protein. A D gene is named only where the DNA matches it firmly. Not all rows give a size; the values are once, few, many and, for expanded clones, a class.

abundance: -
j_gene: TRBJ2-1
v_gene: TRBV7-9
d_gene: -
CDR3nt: TGTGCCAGCAGCTTAGTCAGCAATGAGCAGTTCTTC
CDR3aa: CASSLVSNEQFF

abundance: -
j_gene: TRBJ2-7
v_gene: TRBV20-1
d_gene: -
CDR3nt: TGCAGTGCTAGAGGCCGCCGGGGACCCTCCTTGCGGGAGCAGTACTTC
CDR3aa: CSARGRRGPSLREQYF

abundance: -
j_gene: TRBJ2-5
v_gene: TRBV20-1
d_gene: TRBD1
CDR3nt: TGCAGTGCTAGTAAGACAGGGGGCGCGGAGACCCAGTACTTC
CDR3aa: CSASKTGGAETQYF

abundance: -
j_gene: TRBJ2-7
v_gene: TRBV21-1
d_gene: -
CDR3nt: TGTGCCAGCAGCAACCCGGGACAGGGCCCTAGCTACGAGCAGTACTTC
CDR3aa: CASSNPGQGPSYEQYF

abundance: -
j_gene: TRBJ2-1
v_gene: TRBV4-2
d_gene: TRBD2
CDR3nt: TGTGCCAGCAGCCAAGATCTAATCCGGGGGGGTGCAAATGAGCAGTTCTTC
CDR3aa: CASSQDLIRGGANEQFF

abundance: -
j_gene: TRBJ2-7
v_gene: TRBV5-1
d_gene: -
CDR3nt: TGCGCCAGCAGCCAAGCAAGGGCCTCCTACAATGAGCAGTACTTC
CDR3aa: CASSQARASYNEQYF

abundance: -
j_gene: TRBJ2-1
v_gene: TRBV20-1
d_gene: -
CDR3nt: TGCAGCAAAAACACACTGAACCATGAGCAGTTCTTC
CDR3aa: CSKNTLNHEQFF

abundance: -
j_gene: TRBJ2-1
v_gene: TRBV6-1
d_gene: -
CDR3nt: TGTGCCAGCTCGGCCATCCGGGGTGAGCAGTTCTTC
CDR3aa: CASSAIRGEQFF

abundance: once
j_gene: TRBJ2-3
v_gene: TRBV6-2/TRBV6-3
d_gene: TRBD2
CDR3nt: TGTGCCAGCAGCCCTTATGGGGTAGCGGGGAACACAGATACGCAGTATTTT
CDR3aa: CASSPYGVAGNTDTQYF

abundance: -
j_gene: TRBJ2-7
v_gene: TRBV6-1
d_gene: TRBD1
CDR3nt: TGTGCCAGCAGTGGACGACGACAGGGAATTAACTACGAGCAGTACTTC
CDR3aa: CASSGRRQGINYEQYF

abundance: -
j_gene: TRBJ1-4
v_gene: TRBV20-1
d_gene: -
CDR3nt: TGCAGTGCTAGTTTAGTTGTCCTCGCTGGAAAACTGTTTTTT
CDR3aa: CSASLVVLAGKLFF

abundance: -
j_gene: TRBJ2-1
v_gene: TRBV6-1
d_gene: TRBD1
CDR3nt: TGTGCCAGCCAGGGGGACAGCTCCTACAATGAGCAGTTCTTC
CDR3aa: CASQGDSSYNEQFF

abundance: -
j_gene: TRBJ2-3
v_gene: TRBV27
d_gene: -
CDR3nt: TGTGCCAGCAGTTCCTATCCGGACGATACGCAGTATTTT
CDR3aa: CASSSYPDDTQYF

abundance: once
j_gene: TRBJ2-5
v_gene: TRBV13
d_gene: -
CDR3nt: TGTGCCAGCAGCTCGGGACGGAAGACCCAGTACTTC
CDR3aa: CASSSGRKTQYF

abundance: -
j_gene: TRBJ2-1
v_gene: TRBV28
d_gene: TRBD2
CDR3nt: TGTGCCAGCAGCCTCCCCCCTTCCGGGACTAGTGCCTACAATGAGCAGTTCTTC
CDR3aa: CASSLPPSGTSAYNEQFF

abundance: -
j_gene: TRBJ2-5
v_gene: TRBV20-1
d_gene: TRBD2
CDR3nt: TGCAGTGCTAGGCCAGCGGGGGGGAGAGAGACCCAGTACTTC
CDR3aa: CSARPAGGRETQYF

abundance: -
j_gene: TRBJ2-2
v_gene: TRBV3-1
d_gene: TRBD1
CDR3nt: TGTGCCAGCAGCGCCAGGGACAGCCCGAACACCGGGGAGCTGTTTTTT
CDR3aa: CASSARDSPNTGELFF

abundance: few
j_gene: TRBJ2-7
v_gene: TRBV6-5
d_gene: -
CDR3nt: TGTGCCAGCAGTGCGCGACACGGTGGTCCCTACGAGCAGTACTTC
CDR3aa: CASSARHGGPYEQYF

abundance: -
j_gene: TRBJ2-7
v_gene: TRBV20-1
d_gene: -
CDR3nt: TGCAGTGCTTGGGACTCTGGCTCCTACGAGCAGTACTTC
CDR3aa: CSAWDSGSYEQYF

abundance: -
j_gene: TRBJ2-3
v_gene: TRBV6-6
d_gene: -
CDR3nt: TGTGCCAGCAGAGGAACCGTGGCTAGCACAGATACGCAGTATTTT
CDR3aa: CASRGTVASTDTQYF

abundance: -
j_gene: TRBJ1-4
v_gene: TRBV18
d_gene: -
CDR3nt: TGTGCCAGCTCAAAGGAGACCTCCTCGGAAAAACTGTTTTTT
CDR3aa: CASSKETSSEKLFF

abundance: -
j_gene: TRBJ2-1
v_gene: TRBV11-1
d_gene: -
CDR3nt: TGTGCCAGCAGCTCGGCGGGTGAGCAGTTCTTC
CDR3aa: CASSSAGEQFF

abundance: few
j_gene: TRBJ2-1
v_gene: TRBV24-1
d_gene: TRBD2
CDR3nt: TGTGCCACGGCGGGGGGACCACCCAATGAGCAGTTCTTC
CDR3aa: CATAGGPPNEQFF

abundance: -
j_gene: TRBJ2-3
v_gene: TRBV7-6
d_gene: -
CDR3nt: TGTGCCAGCAGCAGGGGCGGGTATACGCGGTATTTT
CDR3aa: CASSRGGYTRYF

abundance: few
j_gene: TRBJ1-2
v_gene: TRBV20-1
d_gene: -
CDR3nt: TGCAGTGCTATAAACGGGGTCTATGGCTACACCTTC
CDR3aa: CSAINGVYGYTF

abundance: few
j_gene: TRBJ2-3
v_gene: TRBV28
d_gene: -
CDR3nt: TGTGCCAGCAGTTTACCGGTGCGTCTTCTGGGCACAGATACGCAGTATTTT
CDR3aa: CASSLPVRLLGTDTQYF

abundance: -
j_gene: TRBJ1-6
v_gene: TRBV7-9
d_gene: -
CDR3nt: TGTGCCAGCAGCTTAGCCGGGGGGCGCGATTCACCCCTCCACTTT
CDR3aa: CASSLAGGRDSPLHF

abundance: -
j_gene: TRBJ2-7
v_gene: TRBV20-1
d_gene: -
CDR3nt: TGCAGTGCACCGGCTATAATAGAGGCGGGTCGCGCCTACGAGCAGTACTTC
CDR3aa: CSAPAIIEAGRAYEQYF

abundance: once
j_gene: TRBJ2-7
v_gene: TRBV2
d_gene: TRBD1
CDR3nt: TGTGCCAGCAGTGACGGACAGGTCCTAGGGGACGAGCAGTACTTC
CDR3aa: CASSDGQVLGDEQYF

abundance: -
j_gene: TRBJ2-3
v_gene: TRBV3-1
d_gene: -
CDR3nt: TGTGCCAGCAGCCAAGAACTAGCATCTGATACGCAGTATTTT
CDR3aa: CASSQELASDTQYF

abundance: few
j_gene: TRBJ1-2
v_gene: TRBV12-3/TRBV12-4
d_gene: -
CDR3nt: TGTGCCAGCAGTTATGAAGCTAACTATGGCTACACCTTC
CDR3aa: CASSYEANYGYTF

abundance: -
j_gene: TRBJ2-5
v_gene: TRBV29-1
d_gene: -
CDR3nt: TGCAGCGTGACGGAGGGAGGGGGCAATGAGCAGTACTTC
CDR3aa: CSVTEGGGNEQYF

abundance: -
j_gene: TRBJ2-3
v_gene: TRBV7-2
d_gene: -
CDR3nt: TGTGCCAGCAGCCCAGGGGCAGGCGGGGCAGATACGCAGTATTTT
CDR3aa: CASSPGAGGADTQYF

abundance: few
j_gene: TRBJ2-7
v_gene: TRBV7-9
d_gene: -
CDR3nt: TGTGCCAGCAGCTTAAGCGTCGGTAACCACTACGAGCAGTACTTC
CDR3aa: CASSLSVGNHYEQYF

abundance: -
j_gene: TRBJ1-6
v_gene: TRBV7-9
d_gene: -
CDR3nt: TGTGCCAGCAGCCTCGTTGCGGGGGCCGCCCCGACACCCCTCCACTTT
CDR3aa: CASSLVAGAAPTPLHF

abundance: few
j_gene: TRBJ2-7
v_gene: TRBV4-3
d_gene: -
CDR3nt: TGCGCCAGCAGCCAGGGGCCGGGACTGGGTTCCTACGAGCAGTACTTC
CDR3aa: CASSQGPGLGSYEQYF

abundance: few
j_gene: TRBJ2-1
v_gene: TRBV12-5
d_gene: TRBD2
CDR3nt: TGTGCTAGTGGGCGGGAGCTAGCCAATGAGCAGTTCTTC
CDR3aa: CASGRELANEQFF

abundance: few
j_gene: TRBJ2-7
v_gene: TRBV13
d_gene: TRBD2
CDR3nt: TGTGCCAGCAGCCACGGGGGGAACGAGCAGTACTTC
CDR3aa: CASSHGGNEQYF

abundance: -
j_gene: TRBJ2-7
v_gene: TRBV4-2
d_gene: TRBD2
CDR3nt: TGTGCCAGCAGCCAGCGGACTAGCGGGAGATTCTACGAGCAGTACTTC
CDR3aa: CASSQRTSGRFYEQYF

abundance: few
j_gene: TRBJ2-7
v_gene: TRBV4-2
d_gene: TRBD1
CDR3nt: TGTGCCAGCAGCCACACCGGGACAGGGGGCGTCTACGAGCAGTACTTC
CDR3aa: CASSHTGTGGVYEQYF

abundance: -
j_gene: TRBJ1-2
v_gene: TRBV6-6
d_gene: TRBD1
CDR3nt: TGTGCCAGCGAAACAGGGGGCGCCCGCGGGGGCTACACCTTC
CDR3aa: CASETGGARGGYTF

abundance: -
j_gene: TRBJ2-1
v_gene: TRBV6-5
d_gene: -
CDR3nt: TGTGCCAGCGGGGTCCTGCGTAATGAGCAGTTCTTC
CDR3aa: CASGVLRNEQFF